This T cell receptor beta chain came from a study of T-cell reconstitution after alpha-beta-depleted transplantation in children. The ends lost 1 base at V and 5 bases at J; junction bases unmatched: 6. The CDR3 loop spans 15 amino acids. Unique molecular identifiers were used in preparing the TCRbeta library. TCRdb re-derived calls from the PCR reads in MiXCR, one entry per CDR3 protein. The sample carries 900,000 or so distinct CDR3 sequences, around 15% recorded once. This clonotype was seen only a few times. The rearrangement links TRBV12-3 or TRBV12-4 to TRBJ2-7, with TRBD2 matching 9 bases. The specimen comprised PBMCs, mostly from graft donor cells, sampled 360 days after TCRalphabeta/CD19-depleted stem cell transplant. The TCR originated in a male patient between 10 and 17 years old who had a stem cell transplant for acute lymphoblastic leukemia, so the T cells may come from the graft donor. CDR3 in amino acids: CASSLGGRAMDEQYF. CDR3 DNA sequence: TGTGCCAGCAGTTTAGGCGGGAGGGCCATGGACGAGCAGTACTTC.